The subject of this entry is one T cell receptor beta chain. Use of 60 Vbeta and 13 Jbeta primers characterized the PCR. Here immunoSEQ multiplex PCR was the method, and the copy in TCRdb shows in-frame clones only, minus some. The data hold roughly 100,000 clones, with about 81% observed a single time. These data are taken from a study of cytomegalovirus exposure and HLA in healthy donors. The CDR3 runs to 11 residues. CDR1 MDHEN and CDR2 SYDVKM come from the germline V gene. Trimming removed 4 bases from V and 11 bases from J, with 11 bases in between. Sample: PBMCs. The rearrangement joins TRBV28 to TRBJ1-1, with D unclear. This TCR came from a male donor in good health and CMV-seropositive. CDR3 residues: CASSSPPRAFF. CDR3 in DNA: TGTGCCAGCAGTTCCCCCCCGCGGGCTTTCTTT.